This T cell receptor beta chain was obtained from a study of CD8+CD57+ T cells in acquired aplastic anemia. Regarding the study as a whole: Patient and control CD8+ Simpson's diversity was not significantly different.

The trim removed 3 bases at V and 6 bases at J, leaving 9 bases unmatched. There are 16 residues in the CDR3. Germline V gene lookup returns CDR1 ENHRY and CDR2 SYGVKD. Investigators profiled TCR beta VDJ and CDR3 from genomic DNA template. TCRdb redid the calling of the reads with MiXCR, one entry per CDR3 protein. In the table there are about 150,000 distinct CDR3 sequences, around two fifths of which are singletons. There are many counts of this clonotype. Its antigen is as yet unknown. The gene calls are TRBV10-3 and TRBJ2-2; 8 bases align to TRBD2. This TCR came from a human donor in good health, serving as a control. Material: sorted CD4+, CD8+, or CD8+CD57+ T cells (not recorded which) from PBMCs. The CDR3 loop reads CAISDLGTRVSGELFF. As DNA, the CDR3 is TGTGCCATCAGTGATCTCGGGACTAGAGTTTCCGGGGAGCTGTTTTTT.